This T cell receptor beta chain was found in a study of T cells in Graves' hyperthyroidism and ophthalmopathy. Notes on the study in general: Stable hyperthyroidism was separated from ophthalmopathy by a model based on 13 V-J features.

About this clonotype: The antigen is undetermined.

Trimming pared 2 bases from V and 4 bases from J, leaving 6 bases between. This CDR3 has 13 amino acids. Germline V gene data show CDR1 as SGHTA and CDR2 as FQGNSA. The TCR beta CDR3 regions underwent amplification using RNA transcripts as the source. The HTBI primer set served for first-round RT-PCR of the TCR CDR3. TCRdb reprocessed the multiplex PCR reads via MiXCR and lists one record per CDR3 protein. The data contain a few hundred thousand distinct CDR3 sequences, approximately 15% of them singletons. The sequencing sample was made of blood. This chain joins TRBV7-2 and TRBJ1-3; D call uncertain. This receptor was taken from a woman aged 40 to 50 with Graves' ophthalmopathy. This CDR3 reads CASSLSFGNTIYF. The CDR3, as DNA: TGTGCCAGCAGCTTAAGTTTCGGAAACACCATATATTTT. The entire variable domain, with the rest obtained from reference TRBV7-2 and TRBJ1-3, is as follows: GAGVSQSPSNKVTEKGKDVELRCDPISGHTALYWYRQSLGQGLEFLIYFQGNSAPDKSGLPSDRFSAERTGGSVSTLTIQRTQQEDSAVYLCASSLSFGNTIYFGEGSWLTVV.